This entry features one T cell receptor beta chain sequence. A few counts support this clonotype. The specificity of this receptor is unknown. No much larger clone is present one base from it, and per-base qualities are unavailable. This sample was taken from a study of identical twins (dated by TCRdb to 2016 to 2017). At the level of the whole study: TCR alpha and beta repertoires from monozygotic twins, unrelated adults of various ages and cord blood were deep-sequenced to test whether fetal clonotypes persist. Replicate twin experiments were performed at different times using different library preparation protocols to rule out contamination.

Preparation of the library involved 5' RACE. TCRdb shows the sequencer as Illumina HiSeq 2000. A universal primer binding site was added through template switching, and the final cDNA carried a unique molecular identifier so that TCR cDNA molecules could be counted accurately. First-strand cDNA for TCR alpha and beta chains was synthesized from specific primers in the conserved constant-segment region. To control for contamination, every cDNA library carried two barcodes: a SMART-Mk sample barcode plus Illumina barcodes. Two successive PCR steps introduced TruSeq adapter sequences along with Illumina sample barcodes. Sequencing of the TCR alpha and beta cDNA libraries was done on the Illumina HiSeq platform using custom primers. As for the authors' bioinformatics: MiGEC processed the raw reads to extract unique molecular identifiers, while MiXCR was used to determine the CDR3 positions. Recombination models were inferred per individual with the repgenHMM and IGoR tools using an EM algorithm. The tcR package in R was used for shared clonotype analysis, with sharing normalized by the product of cloneset sizes. To study raw recombination without the effects of thymic and clonal selection, out-of-frame nonproductive sequences were analyzed. TCRdb itself trimmed the public reads at Q25 with fastp, ran MiXCR and retained productive beta chains. Every distinct CDR3 protein forms one entry, paired with its most common genes and DNA. These V and J calls derive from TCRdb rather than the authors' analysis. The sample contains hundreds of thousands of distinct CDR3 sequences, roughly a tenth of them found a single time. Approximately 5.1% of the sample belongs to the ten largest clones.

Trimming leaves V shorter by 4 bases and J shorter by 4 bases, with the junction holding 4 bases beyond the gene matches. The germline V gene sets CDR1 to SGDLS and CDR2 to YYNGEE. The CDR3 measures 13 amino acids from cysteine to phenylalanine. Only CDR3 DNA is held: 39 bases, read in frame from base 1. Every donor in the study was a healthy Caucasian. Miltenyi CD45RO+ enrichment and human naive T-cell isolation kits were used to isolate memory (CD45RO+) and naive T cells from PBMC. The research as a whole found: Compared with coincidental sharing between unrelated individuals, out-of-frame TCR alpha sequences shared between twins showed an excess of sequences with low generation probability. The excess sharing between twins in beta out-of-frame sequences was weaker because fewer shared sequences reduced the signal-to-noise ratio. Invariant T cells such as MAIT and iNKT could partly confound zero-insertion analyses, though diverse VJ usage argued against this for most clonotypes. Because the same donors could not be followed over many years, the conclusions relied on cross-sectional statistical analysis. Fewer insertions were carried by abundant cord blood beta clonotypes, a similar but weaker trend appeared in young adult naive repertoires, and no such trend appeared in memory repertoires. In monozygotic twins, out-of-frame TCR alpha sharing was systematically underestimated by recombination models, although the models agreed with sharing between unrelated individuals.

Recombination linked TRBV9 to TRBJ2-5; 7 bases in the junction line up with TRBD2. What was sequenced was memory (CD45RO+) T cells sorted from blood. This specimen's cell subset or site label, interpreted: CD45RO+ enriched T cells. The receptor's source is a woman aged 18-29 years in good health. The DNA sequence is given as TGTGCCAGCAGCTTTATAGCGGGAGAGACCCAGTACTTC. Its protein product is CASSFIAGETQYF.